There are a few counts of the clone carrying this T cell receptor beta chain. Its antigen is not known. This sample is part of a study of beta chain features in type 1 diabetes. As for the study in general: Patients did not differ from healthy donors in age, gender or cell yield. Study-level results: Insertion counts at VDJ junctions were lower in type 1 diabetes patients, who also showed more deletions there. In all four CD4+ subsets, TCRB CDR3 length was significantly, moderately reduced in type 1 diabetes.

Trimming left V 7 bases short and J 5 bases short, with 14 bases between. The germline V gene encodes CDR1 SQVTM and CDR2 ANQGSEA. The CDR3 contains 13 residues. A CD45RO/CCR7/CD25/CD127/CD95/CD27 panel sorted naive, central memory, regulatory and stem cell-like memory CD4+ cells. Purity (above 98%) was reached by all sorted populations. TCRB transcripts that were expressed got sequenced, as all of the isolated RNA had been reverse transcribed. Profiling relied on immunoSEQ multiplex PCR, and the TCRdb table lists in-frame clones only, not all of them. The top ten clones hold roughly 0.12% of a sample with about 650,000 clones, 9.5% to 15% of them seen once.

Source material: naive CD4+ T cells from blood. V usage is TRBV29-1 and J usage is TRBJ1-4; possible D gene TRBD1, 5 bases. This sequence originates from a man younger than 45 with type 1 diabetes. The CDR3 spells CSAGDGPNEKLFF. DNA for the CDR3: TGCAGCGCCGGGGACGGCCCGAATGAAAAACTGTTTTTT.